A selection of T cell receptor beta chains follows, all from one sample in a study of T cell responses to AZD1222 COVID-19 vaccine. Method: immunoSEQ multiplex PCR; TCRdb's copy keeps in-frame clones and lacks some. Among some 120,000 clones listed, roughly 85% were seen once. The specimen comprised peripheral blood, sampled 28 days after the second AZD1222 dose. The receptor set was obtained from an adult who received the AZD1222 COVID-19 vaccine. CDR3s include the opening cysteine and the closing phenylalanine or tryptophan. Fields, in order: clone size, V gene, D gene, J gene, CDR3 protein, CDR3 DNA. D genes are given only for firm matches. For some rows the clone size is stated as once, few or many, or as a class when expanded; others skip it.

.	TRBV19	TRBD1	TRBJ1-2	CASRMTGGTSNYGYTF	TGTGCCAGTAGAATGACAGGGGGGACCTCTAACTATGGCTACACCTTC
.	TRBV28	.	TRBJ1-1	CASSLGGAGTEAFF	TGTGCCAGCAGTTTAGGGGGGGCCGGCACTGAAGCTTTCTTT
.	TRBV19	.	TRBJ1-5	CASSYLEVIGNQPQHF	TGTGCCAGTAGTTATCTAGAGGTTATTGGCAATCAGCCCCAGCATTTT
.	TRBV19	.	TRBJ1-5	CASSIEAPGALSNQPQHF	TGTGCCAGTAGTATAGAGGCACCAGGGGCACTCAGCAATCAGCCCCAGCATTTT
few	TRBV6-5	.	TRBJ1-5	CASGPGDRGNQPQHF	TGTGCCAGCGGGCCGGGCGATCGTGGCAATCAGCCCCAGCATTTT
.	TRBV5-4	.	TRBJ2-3	CASSLVGGGTQYF	TGTGCCAGCAGCTTGGTTGGGGGTGGTACGCAGTATTTT
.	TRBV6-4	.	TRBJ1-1	CASSDLGGTFF	TGTGCCAGCAGTGACTTGGGGGGAACTTTCTTT
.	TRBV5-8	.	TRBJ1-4	CASSSGGKGWEKLFF	TGTGCCAGCAGCAGCGGGGGGAAAGGATGGGAAAAACTGTTTTTT
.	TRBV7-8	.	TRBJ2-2	CASSYPQGIGLNTGELFF	TGTGCCAGCAGCTACCCCCAAGGGATAGGGTTAAACACCGGGGAGCTGTTTTTT
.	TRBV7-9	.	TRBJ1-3	CASSSRDTLFSGNTIYF	TGTGCCAGCAGCTCTCGGGACACCCTATTCTCTGGAAACACCATATATTTT
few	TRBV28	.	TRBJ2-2	CASTKREGLNTGELFF	TGTGCCAGCACCAAAAGAGAGGGACTCAACACCGGGGAGCTGTTTTTT
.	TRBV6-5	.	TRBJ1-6	CASSYFIQDPGSPLHF	TGTGCCAGCAGTTACTTTATCCAGGACCCAGGGTCACCCCTCCACTTT
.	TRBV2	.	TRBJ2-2	CASSERAANTGELFF	TGTGCCAGCAGTGAAAGGGCAGCGAACACCGGGGAGCTGTTTTTT
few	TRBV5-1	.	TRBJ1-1	CASSVTHRENTEAFF	TGCGCCAGCAGCGTTACCCATCGGGAGAACACTGAAGCTTTCTTT
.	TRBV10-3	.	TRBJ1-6	CAISAGVRYNSPLHF	TGTGCCATCAGTGCAGGGGTGAGATATAATTCACCCCTCCACTTT
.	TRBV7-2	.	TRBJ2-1	CASSLVGRAEGEQFF	TGTGCCAGCAGCTTAGTGGGTAGGGCGGAGGGTGAGCAGTTCTTC
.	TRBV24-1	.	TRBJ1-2	CATSDWRSNYGYTF	TGTGCCACCAGTGACTGGCGATCCAACTATGGCTACACCTTC
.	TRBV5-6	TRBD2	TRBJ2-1	CASSLPAGAPSSYNEQFF	TGTGCCAGCAGCTTGCCAGCGGGGGCCCCAAGCTCCTACAATGAGCAGTTCTTC
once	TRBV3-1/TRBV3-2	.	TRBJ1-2	CASSHRTGDYGYTF	TGTGCCAGCAGCCACAGGACCGGGGACTATGGCTACACCTTC
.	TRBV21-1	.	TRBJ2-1	CASSSYRDRVHNEQFF	TGTGCCAGCAGCAGTTACCGGGACAGGGTCCACAATGAGCAGTTCTTC
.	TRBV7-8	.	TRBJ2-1	CASSPPGDNEQFF	TGTGCCAGCAGCCCCCCGGGGGATAATGAGCAGTTCTTC
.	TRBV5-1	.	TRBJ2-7	CASSDASGAVDEQYF	TGCGCCAGCAGCGACGCCTCGGGGGCTGTGGACGAGCAGTACTTC
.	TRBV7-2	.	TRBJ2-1	CASSFQGTSDNEQFF	TGTGCCAGCAGCTTCCAGGGGACCTCCGACAATGAGCAGTTCTTC
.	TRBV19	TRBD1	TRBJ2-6	CASSIEGTGAGGANVLTF	TGTGCCAGTAGTATAGAGGGGACAGGGGCAGGAGGGGCCAACGTCCTGACTTTC
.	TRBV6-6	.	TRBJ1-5	CASSLLGPQHF	TGTGCCAGCAGCCTCCTAGGGCCCCAGCATTTT
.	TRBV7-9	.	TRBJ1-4	CASSLVGTPAKLFF	TGTGCCAGCAGCTTAGTCGGGACGCCAGCGAAACTGTTTTTT
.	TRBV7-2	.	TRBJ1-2	CASSLAQSGSGGYTF	TGTGCCAGCAGCTTAGCGCAGTCAGGGAGCGGTGGCTACACCTTC
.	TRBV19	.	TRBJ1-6	CASIPRFDGHHSPLHF	TGTGCCAGTATTCCTAGGTTTGATGGTCACCATTCACCCCTCCACTTT
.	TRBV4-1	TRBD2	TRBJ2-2	CASRRTSGGDTGELFF	TGCGCCAGCAGACGGACTAGCGGGGGGGACACCGGGGAGCTGTTTTTT
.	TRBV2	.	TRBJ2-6	CASSERRGSPTGANVLTF	TGTGCCAGCAGTGAAAGAAGGGGCAGTCCAACTGGGGCCAACGTCCTGACTTTC
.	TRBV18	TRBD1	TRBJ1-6	CASSQTGTGVYNSPLHF	TGTGCCAGCTCACAAACCGGGACAGGGGTCTATAATTCACCCCTCCACTTT
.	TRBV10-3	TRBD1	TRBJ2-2	CAISGGTGVNTGELFF	TGTGCCATCAGTGGAGGGACAGGGGTGAACACCGGGGAGCTGTTTTTT
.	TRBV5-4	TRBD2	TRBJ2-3	CASSRLAGFTDTQYF	TGTGCCTCCTCGCGGCTAGCGGGGTTCACAGATACGCAGTATTTT
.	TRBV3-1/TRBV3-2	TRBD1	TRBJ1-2	CASSYQGGDRGHRGYTF	TGTGCCAGCAGCTACCAAGGAGGGGACAGGGGGCATCGTGGCTACACCTTC
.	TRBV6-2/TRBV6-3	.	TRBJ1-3	CASSYPGLLRADSGNTIYF	TGTGCCAGCAGTTACCCGGGACTCCTCAGGGCCGACTCTGGAAACACCATATATTTT
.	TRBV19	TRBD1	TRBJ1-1	CASSAGQIGTYEAFF	TGTGCCAGTAGTGCGGGACAGATAGGAACCTATGAAGCTTTCTTT
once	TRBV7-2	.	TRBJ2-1	CASWGSQTSYNEQFF	TGTGCCAGCTGGGGCAGTCAAACCTCCTACAATGAGCAGTTCTTC
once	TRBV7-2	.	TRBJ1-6	CASSLAREGGNSPLHF	TGTGCCAGCAGCTTAGCGCGGGAGGGAGGTAATTCACCCCTCCACTTT
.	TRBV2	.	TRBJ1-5	CASQRGWGQPQHF	TGTGCCAGCCAGAGGGGGTGGGGCCAGCCCCAGCATTTT
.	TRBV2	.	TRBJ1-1	CASTSPYVTEAFF	TGTGCCAGCACCTCCCCTTATGTCACTGAAGCTTTCTTT
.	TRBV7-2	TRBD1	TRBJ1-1	CASSLGTGTEAFF	TGTGCCAGCAGCTTAGGGACAGGCACTGAAGCTTTCTTT
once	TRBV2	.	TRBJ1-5	CASSELGGGSNQPQHF	TGTGCCAGCAGTGAACTCGGGGGGGGAAGCAATCAGCCCCAGCATTTT
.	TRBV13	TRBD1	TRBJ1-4	CASSLRQGSGEKLFF	TGTGCCAGCAGCTTAAGACAGGGAAGCGGTGAAAAACTGTTTTTT
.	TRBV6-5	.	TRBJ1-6	CASSYSSQTYNSPLHF	TGTGCCAGCAGTTACTCGAGTCAGACCTATAATTCACCCCTCCACTTT
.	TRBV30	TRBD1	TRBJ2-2	CAWRIPDRALPGELFF	TGTGCCTGGAGGATCCCTGACAGGGCCCTACCCGGGGAGCTGTTTTTT
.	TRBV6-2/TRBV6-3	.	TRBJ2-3	CASSPPGTQYF	TGTGCCAGCAGCCCCCCGGGTACGCAGTATTTT
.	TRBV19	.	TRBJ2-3	CASTWQGAGGTDTQYF	TGTGCCAGTACGTGGCAGGGGGCGGGGGGTACAGATACGCAGTATTTT